Reported below is one T cell receptor (beta chain). This record comes from a study of OX40 agonist ivuxolimab in advanced cancers. Trimming removed 4 bases at V and 0 bases at J, with 18 bases between. Germline V gene sequence: CDR1 SGHDT, CDR2 YYEEEE. The length of the CDR3 is 17 residues. Sequenced by immunoSEQ multiplex PCR; TCRdb stores in-frame clones only, minus some. The sample lists some 74,000 clones; about 91% were seen once. V and J are TRBV5-6 and TRBJ2-3, with D perhaps being TRBD1 or TRBD2 (5 bases each). The material was CD4+ or CD8+ T cells sorted from blood, obtained in a trial of the OX40 agonist ivuxolimab. The receptor's source is an adult with an advanced solid tumor such as melanoma, head and neck, liver or kidney cancer. CDR3 bases: TGTGCCAGCAGCCACGGAGTCCCGGGACCGAGCACAGATACGCAGTATTTT. Translation: CASSHGVPGPSTDTQYF. The full variable domain, completed using reference TRBV5-6 and TRBJ2-3, is DAGVTQSPTHLIKTRGQQVTLRCSPKSGHDTVSWYQQALGQGPQFIFQYYEEEERQRGNFPDRFSGHQFPNYSSELNVNALLLGDSALYLCASSHGVPGPSTDTQYFGPGTRLTVL.